This paragraph reports one TCR beta chain. What it binds is unknown. The entry originates in a study of regulatory T cells in long-lasting Graves disease. CDR3 regions were amplified by Arm-PCR using iRepertoire HTBI primers to build TCR beta libraries. TCRdb ran MiXCR on the multiplex PCR reads and lists one entry per CDR3 protein. This sample has under 450,000 distinct CDR3 sequences; 20% to 30% occur once, and the top ten carry 26%. The CDR3 totals 17 residues. Per germline, CDR1 SGHTA and CDR2 FQGNSA. V was pared by 5 bases and J by 0 bases, with 20 bases between. Time point denoted: persistent/refractory GD, antithyroid drugs over 5 years with positive TRAb. RNA isolated from PBMCs was used to make the TCR library. The peripheral blood volume drawn was 7.5 to 10 milliliters, and it was collected into EDTA tubes. Whole-study results and caveats: Newly diagnosed patients shared 1,000 or so public clonotypes; persistent patients shared approximately 2,900.

This chain joins TRBV7-2 and TRBJ2-7; D is unclear. Sequencing used peripheral blood mononuclear cells (PBMCs), obtained when the disease was refractory, from a patient treated with antithyroid drugs. The origin of this receptor is a female donor with Graves disease. CDR3 in DNA: TGTGCCAGCAGCCCACATCCATACGACACCATCTCCTACGAGCAGTACTTC. Amino acids: CASSPHPYDTISYEQYF.